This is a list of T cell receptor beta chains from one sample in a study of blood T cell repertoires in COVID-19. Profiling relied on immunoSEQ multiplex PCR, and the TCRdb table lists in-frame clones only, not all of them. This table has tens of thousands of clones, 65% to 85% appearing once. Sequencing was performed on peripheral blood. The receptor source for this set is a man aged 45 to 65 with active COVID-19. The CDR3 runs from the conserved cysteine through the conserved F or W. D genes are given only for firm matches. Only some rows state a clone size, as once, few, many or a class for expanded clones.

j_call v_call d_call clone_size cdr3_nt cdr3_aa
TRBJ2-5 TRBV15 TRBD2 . TGTGCCACCCTAAATAGCGGGAGCGGGACCCAGTACTTC CATLNSGSGTQYF
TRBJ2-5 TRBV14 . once TGTGCCAGCAGCCACACACCGACAGGGAGGGAGACCCAGTACTTC CASSHTPTGRETQYF
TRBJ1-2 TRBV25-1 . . TGTGCCAGCAGTGATCCCACCGGAGGGGCAGTCGGCGGCTACACCTTC CASSDPTGGAVGGYTF
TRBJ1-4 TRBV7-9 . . TGTGCCAGCAGCTTAGCTACGGGGGAAAAACTGTTTTTT CASSLATGEKLFF
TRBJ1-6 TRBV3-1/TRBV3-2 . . TGTGCCAGCAGAGACACGGGACACGGGCGGAATTCACCCCTCCACTTT CASRDTGHGRNSPLHF
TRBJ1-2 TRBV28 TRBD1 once TGTGCCAGCAGAGACTCGACAGGGTTCGATGGCTACACCTTC CASRDSTGFDGYTF
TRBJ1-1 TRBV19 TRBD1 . TGTGCCAGTAGGCAGGACAGGCGACGGAACACTGAAGCTTTCTTT CASRQDRRRNTEAFF
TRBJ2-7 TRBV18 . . TGTGCCAGCTCACCCCGACTAGGCTCAAGCTCCTACGAGCAGTACTTC CASSPRLGSSSYEQYF
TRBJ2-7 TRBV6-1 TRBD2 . TGTGCCAGCAGTGAAGCGGGGACTAGTTTGGGGTACTACGAGCAGTACTTC CASSEAGTSLGYYEQYF
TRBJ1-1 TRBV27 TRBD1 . TGTGCCAGCAGTCCGGACAGGGAAGCCACTGAAGCTTTCTTT CASSPDREATEAFF
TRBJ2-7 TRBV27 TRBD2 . TGTGCCAGCAGCCGAAAAACTAGCGGGACCTTTTTCGAGCAGTACTTC CASSRKTSGTFFEQYF
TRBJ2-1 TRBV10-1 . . TGCGCCAGCAGTGAACAGGGCAATGAGCAGTTCTTC CASSEQGNEQFF
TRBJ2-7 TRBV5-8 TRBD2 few TGTGCCAGCAGTGAGAGCGGGAGGAGCTCCTACGAGCAGTACTTC CASSESGRSSYEQYF
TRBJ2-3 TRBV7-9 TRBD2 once TGTGCCAGCAGCCTCCCTGAACGGTCCAGCGGGGTCACAGATACGCAGTATTTT CASSLPERSSGVTDTQYF
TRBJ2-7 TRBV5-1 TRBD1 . TGCGCCAGCAGCTTGGGGACAGGGGGAAACGAGCAGTACTTC CASSLGTGGNEQYF
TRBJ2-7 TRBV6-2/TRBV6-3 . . TGTGCCAGCAGTGACGAACTAGTACCCCTCTACGAGCAGTACTTC CASSDELVPLYEQYF
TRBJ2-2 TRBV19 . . TGTGCCAGTAGTACCCGTGGCAGGGGAGATATCACCGGGGAGCTGTTTTTT CASSTRGRGDITGELFF
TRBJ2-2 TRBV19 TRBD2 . TGTGCCACCAGGCGGGGGAGAAACACCGGGGAGCTGTTTTTT CATRRGRNTGELFF
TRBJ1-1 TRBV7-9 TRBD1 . TGTGCCAGCAGCTTAGGGCAGGGGGGAATGAACACTGAAGCTTTCTTT CASSLGQGGMNTEAFF
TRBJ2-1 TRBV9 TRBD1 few TGTGCCAGCAGCCTCGCGACAGGGGCTAGTAATGAGCAGTTCTTC CASSLATGASNEQFF
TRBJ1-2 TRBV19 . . TGTGCCAGTAGTACCCTAGACAGAGCCTATGGCTACACCTTC CASSTLDRAYGYTF
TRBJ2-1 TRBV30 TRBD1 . TGTGCCTGGAGTGGGGACAGGGGAAATGAGCAGTTCTTC CAWSGDRGNEQFF
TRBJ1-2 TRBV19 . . TGTGCCAGTAGTGCGACCTCGACAGGAAGCTATGGCTACACCTTC CASSATSTGSYGYTF
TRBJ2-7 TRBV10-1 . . TGCGCCAGCCCCCTAGTTTCATACGAGCAGTACTTC CASPLVSYEQYF